The 26 T cell receptor beta chains presented below share a single source sample, sequenced in a study of shared clonotypes between healthy human individuals. Produced via immunoSEQ multiplex PCR; TCRdb's table is partial and in-frame only. The table records around 1.4 million clones, roughly 98.5% of them present only once. Sequenced: naive CD4+ T cells sorted from blood. The subset denotes: CD45RA+ positively selected. The receptors were sampled from a man under 40 in good health.

V is TRBV5-4 and J is TRBJ1-2; D may be TRBD1 (6 bases). The V end was cut by 4 bases, the J end by 8 bases, with 15 bases between. This CDR3 comprises 13 residues. Germline lookup yields CDR1 SGHNT and CDR2 YYREEE (reference sequence). CDR3 loop: CASSSRQVLGYTF. In nucleotides, the CDR3 is TGTGCCAGCAGCAGTAGACAGGTTCTGGGCTACACCTTC.

The V and J genes are TRBV5-1 and TRBJ1-1, with D possibly being TRBD1 (6 bases). The CDR3 length is 17 residues. The germline V gene has CDR1 SGHRS and CDR2 YFSETQ. Trimming pared 0 bases from V and 5 bases from J, leaving 20 bases between. The CDR3 sequence is CASSLGAGHGTRTEAFF. CDR3 sequence (DNA): TGCGCCAGCAGCTTGGGAGCGGGGCATGGGACAAGGACTGAAGCTTTCTTT.

The V call is TRBV7-6, the J call TRBJ2-1; the match to TRBD2 covers 7 bases. Trimming cost V 3 bases and J 2 bases; bases outside gene matches: 4. Germline V gene data show CDR1 as SGHVS and CDR2 as FNYEAQ. This CDR3 is 15 amino acids long. The CDR3 DNA reads as TGTGCCAGCAGCTTGGCGGGAGATACCTACAATGAGCAGTTCTTC. It yields the protein CASSLAGDTYNEQFF.

This chain connects TRBV19 to TRBJ1-2; D ambiguous. This CDR3 contains 16 residues. The germline gives CDR1 LNHDA, CDR2 SQIVND (reference sequence). V was shortened by 2 bases and J by 4 bases, with 17 bases between the two germline ends. CDR3 in amino acids: CASSIIGGSAVYGYTF. The CDR3 region has the DNA TGTGCCAGTAGTATAATAGGCGGCTCGGCGGTCTATGGCTACACCTTC. The whole variable domain, remainder taken from reference TRBV19 and TRBJ1-2, is DGGITQSPKYLFRKEGQNVTLSCEQNLNHDAMYWYRQDPGQGLRLIYYSQIVNDFQKGDIAEGYSVSREKKESFPLTVTSAQKNPTAFYLCASSIIGGSAVYGYTFGSGTRLTVV.

The chain joins TRBV5-4 to TRBJ2-3; 7 bases map to TRBD2. The CDR3 consists of 15 residues. Germline assignment: CDR1 SGHNT and CDR2 YYREEE (reference sequence). V shed 6 bases and J 3 bases; nucleotides not matched to a gene: 10. The CDR3 nucleotides are TGTGCCAGCAACCTTAACGGCGGGAGAACAGATACGCAGTATTTT. Translating gives CASNLNGGRTDTQYF. Together with reference TRBV5-4 and TRBJ2-3, the CDR3 gives the full variable domain: ETGVTQSPTHLIKTRGQQVTLRCSSQSGHNTVSWYQQALGQGPQFIFQYYREEENGRGNFPPRFSGLQFPNYSSELNVNALELDDSALYLCASNLNGGRTDTQYFGPGTRLTVL.

The rearrangement joins TRBV6-6 to TRBJ2-7; D is uncertain. Germline CDR1 and CDR2: MNHNY and SVGAGI (reference sequence). The V end lost 8 bases, the J end lost 2 bases, and 19 bases lay between the germline ends. This CDR3 spans 15 amino acids. The CDR3 DNA is TGTGCCAGCTCCACCCAAAGGTCGGCAGCCTACGAGCAGTACTTC. This gives the protein CASSTQRSAAYEQYF.

As to this clone: Other DNA sequences within the sample encode an identical CDR3. The rearrangement uses TRBV5-1 and TRBJ2-5; either TRBD1 or TRBD2 may supply D (7 bases each). The germline V and J ends were trimmed by 1 base and 5 bases, with 12 bases remaining between them. Per the germline V gene, CDR1 is SGHRS and CDR2 is YFSETQ. The CDR3 sequence is 14 residues long. CDR3 loop: CASSLQGGQETQYF. The CDR3 DNA sequence: TGCGCCAGCAGCTTGCAGGGGGGGCAGGAGACCCAGTACTTC.

The V call is TRBV5-4, the J call TRBJ2-4, with 7 positions matching TRBD2. The CDR3 sequence is 13 residues long. After removal of 3 bases from V and 7 bases from J, the junction contained 4 bases not matched to a gene. Germline CDR1 is SGHNT and CDR2 is YYREEE (reference sequence). The CDR3 loop is CASSWEGVNIQYF. The CDR3 region has the DNA TGTGCCAGCAGCTGGGAGGGAGTGAACATTCAGTACTTC.

Note on this clone: Other DNA sequences from this sample encode an identical CDR3 as well. V is TRBV5-1 and J is TRBJ2-7; 8 bases line up with TRBD1. Trimming at V came to 4 bases and at J to 1 base, leaving 4 bases not matched to a gene. This CDR3 is built from 14 residues. From germline, CDR1 is SGHRS and CDR2 YFSETQ. The CDR3 DNA sequence: TGCGCCAGCAGCCCCGGGACAGGTTCCTACGAGCAGTACTTC. Amino acids: CASSPGTGSYEQYF.

This chain joins TRBV2 and TRBJ2-1; TRBD2 matches at 12 bases. This CDR3 has 15 amino acids. Germline trimming cut 6 bases from V and 8 bases from J; bases unmatched to any gene: 8. CDR1 and CDR2 from the germline V gene are SNHLY and FYNNEI. The CDR3 region has the DNA TGTGCCAGCAGAAGGACTAGCGGGGCCCCGGATGAGCAGTTCTTC. Translating gives CASRRTSGAPDEQFF.

The V call is TRBV5-6, the J call TRBJ2-7; D perhaps matches TRBD1 (6 bases). Between the trimmed V and J ends, which lost 1 base and 4 bases, there was a span of 9 bases. CDR1 and CDR2 (germline): SGHDT, YYEEEE. The CDR3 length is 13 residues. The CDR3 reads CASSLYRVYEQYF. The CDR3 DNA reads TGTGCCAGCAGCTTGTACAGGGTGTACGAGCAGTACTTC. Variable domain in full (rest from reference TRBV5-6 and TRBJ2-7): DAGVTQSPTHLIKTRGQQVTLRCSPKSGHDTVSWYQQALGQGPQFIFQYYEEEERQRGNFPDRFSGHQFPNYSSELNVNALLLGDSALYLCASSLYRVYEQYFGPGTRLTVT.

The rearrangement uses TRBV4-1 and TRBJ2-2; D is unresolved. V was shortened by 5 bases and J by 1 base, with 14 bases between the two germline ends. Germline lookup yields CDR1 MGHRA and CDR2 YSYEKL. This CDR3 spans 16 amino acids. The CDR3 loop is CASSGGFGKNTGELFF. The CDR3, as DNA: TGCGCCAGCAGCGGTGGGTTTGGGAAGAACACCGGGGAGCTGTTTTTT.

This clone was observed a single time. The chain uses TRBV5-4 and TRBJ2-1; 8 bases match TRBD2. The CDR3 is 16 amino acids. The V segment lost 3 bases and the J segment 4 bases; nucleotides outside the gene matches: 9. The germline CDR1 and CDR2 sequences are SGHNT and YYREEE (reference sequence). CDR3 in amino acids: CASSYQREIHYNEQFF. The CDR3 DNA follows: TGTGCCAGCAGCTACCAGCGGGAGATCCATTACAATGAGCAGTTCTTC.

This rearrangement joins TRBV6-5 to TRBJ2-7; D might be TRBD1 (6 bases). Germline V CDR1 and CDR2: MNHEY, SVGAGI. The CDR3 spans 15 residues. V shed 5 bases and J shed 3 bases, with 17 bases lying between them. The CDR3 sequence: CASSRDIFTDYEQYF. For the CDR3, the DNA is TGTGCCAGCAGTCGGGACATTTTCACAGACTACGAGCAGTACTTC.

The gene calls are TRBV5-4 and TRBJ2-5, with a possible D match to TRBD2 (6 bases). In germline, CDR1 is SGHNT, CDR2 YYREEE (reference sequence). This CDR3 contains 15 residues. V lost 0 bases, J lost 5 bases, and 14 bases lay in between. The CDR3 nucleotides are TGTGCCAGCAGCTTGGCCAAGGAGGGGTGGGAGACCCAGTACTTC. Protein: CASSLAKEGWETQYF. The full variable domain, completed using reference TRBV5-4 and TRBJ2-5, is ETGVTQSPTHLIKTRGQQVTLRCSSQSGHNTVSWYQQALGQGPQFIFQYYREEENGRGNFPPRFSGLQFPNYSSELNVNALELDDSALYLCASSLAKEGWETQYFGPGTRLLVL.

V and J are TRBV7-3 and TRBJ2-6; D is unclear. V lost 5 bases and J 1 base, leaving 12 bases between the germline ends. Germline-derived CDR1 and CDR2 are SGHTA and FQGTGA. This CDR3 has 16 amino acids. The CDR3 is CASSKYRASGANVLTF. In DNA form, the CDR3 reads TGTGCCAGCAGCAAATATAGGGCGTCTGGGGCCAACGTCCTGACTTTC.

As to this clone: The same CDR3 is also encoded by other DNA sequences in this sample. The chain couples TRBV5-1 to TRBJ1-1, with no clear D. Germline V gives CDR1 SGHRS, CDR2 YFSETQ. V was trimmed by 0 bases and J by 1 base, leaving 4 bases between them. The length of the CDR3 is 13 residues. The CDR3 reads CASSLDRNTEAFF. In DNA form, the CDR3 reads TGCGCCAGCAGCTTGGACAGGAACACTGAAGCTTTCTTT.

V is TRBV6-4 and J is TRBJ2-3; 11 bases line up with TRBD2. CDR3 length: 18 residues. CDR1 and CDR2 from the germline V gene are MRHNA and SNTAGT. J was trimmed by 3 bases and V by 4 bases; bases with no gene match: 12. The CDR3, as DNA: TGTGCCAGCAGTGTTTCCCCAATAGCGGGAGGGCCAACAGATACGCAGTATTTT. Translating gives CASSVSPIAGGPTDTQYF.

This chain joins TRBV29-1 and TRBJ2-1; 11 positions match TRBD2. The germline V gene has CDR1 SQVTM and CDR2 ANQGSEA. The CDR3 extends over 14 amino acids. Trimming took 6 bases from V and 8 from J; bases not matched to a gene: 9. The CDR3 DNA is TGCAGCGTCAGACTAGCGGGATCCAACGATGAGCAGTTCTTC. Encoded protein: CSVRLAGSNDEQFF.

The genes are TRBV29-1 and TRBJ2-7, with D perhaps matching TRBD1 (5 bases). V was clipped by 4 bases and J by 7 bases, with 17 bases between them. Germline CDR1 SQVTM, CDR2 ANQGSEA. The CDR3 runs to 13 residues. The CDR3 DNA follows: TGCAGCGTTGCTGGGGCCGAAGGTATGGAGCAGTACTTC. Amino acids: CSVAGAEGMEQYF.

Remarks on this clone: The sample holds other DNA sequences that translate to the same CDR3. The rearrangement uses TRBV30 and TRBJ1-1, with a weak D call TRBD1 (5 bases). The CDR3 contains 13 residues. V dropped 0 bases and J dropped 3 bases, with 8 bases sitting between them. CDR1 is GTSNPN, CDR2 SVGIG, per germline (reference sequence). Here the CDR3 reads CAWSVGGDTEAFF. In DNA form, the CDR3 reads TGTGCCTGGAGTGTTGGGGGGGACACTGAAGCTTTCTTT.

The V call is TRBV11-2, the J call TRBJ1-1, with D possibly matching TRBD1 (5 bases). Per the germline V gene, CDR1 is SGHAT and CDR2 is FQNNGV. Trimming removed 1 base at V and 6 bases at J, with 15 bases between. The CDR3 runs 15 residues. CDR3 coding DNA: TGTGCCAGCAGCTTAGTTGTGGGGCCAACCGCTGAAGCTTTCTTT. Encoded protein: CASSLVVGPTAEAFF.

The J gene is TRBJ1-4, the V gene TRBV28; D unclear. The CDR3 is 11 amino acids. V was trimmed by 2 bases and J by 10 bases, leaving 5 bases between them. Germline loops: CDR1 MDHEN, CDR2 SYDVKM. The CDR3 loop reads CASSLTGKLFF. CDR3 DNA sequence: TGTGCCAGCAGTTTAACCGGAAAACTGTTTTTT.

The gene calls are TRBV5-6 and TRBJ1-1; the D is unclear. Germline V gene sequence: CDR1 SGHDT, CDR2 YYEEEE. Trimming pared 0 bases from V and 6 bases from J, leaving 6 bases between. This CDR3 has 12 amino acids. The CDR3 loop is CASSLVWSEAFF. The CDR3 nucleotides are TGTGCCAGCAGCTTGGTGTGGTCTGAAGCTTTCTTT.

The V and J genes are TRBV6-1 and TRBJ2-3; a weak D match, TRBD1 (6 bases). There are 11 residues in the CDR3. The germline gives CDR1 MNHNS, CDR2 SASEGT. Trimming left V 5 bases short and J 9 bases short, with 9 bases between. The CDR3, as DNA: TGTGCCAGCAGTTACCAGGGGACGCAGTATTTT. It codes for CASSYQGTQYF.

The gene calls are TRBV4-1 and TRBJ2-7, with TRBD2 as a possible D gene (5 bases). Germline CDR1 reads MGHRA; CDR2 reads YSYEKL. Trimming stripped 2 bases from V and 2 bases from J, with 13 bases between. This CDR3 is 15 amino acids long. The CDR3 DNA reads TGCGCCAGCAGCCAACCTACTAGAGGTACCTACGAGCAGTACTTC. Protein sequence: CASSQPTRGTYEQYF.